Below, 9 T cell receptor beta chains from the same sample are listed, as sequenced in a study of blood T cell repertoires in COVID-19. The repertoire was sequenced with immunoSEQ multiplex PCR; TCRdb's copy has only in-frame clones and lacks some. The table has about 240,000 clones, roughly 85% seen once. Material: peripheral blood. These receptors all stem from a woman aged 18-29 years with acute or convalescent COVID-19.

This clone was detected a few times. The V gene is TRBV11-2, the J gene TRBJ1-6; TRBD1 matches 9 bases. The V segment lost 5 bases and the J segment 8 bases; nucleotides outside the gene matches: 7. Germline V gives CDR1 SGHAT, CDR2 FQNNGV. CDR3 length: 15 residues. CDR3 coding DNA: TGTGCCAGCAGCCCAGGGACAGGGAGAGATTCACCCCTCCACTTT. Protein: CASSPGTGRDSPLHF.

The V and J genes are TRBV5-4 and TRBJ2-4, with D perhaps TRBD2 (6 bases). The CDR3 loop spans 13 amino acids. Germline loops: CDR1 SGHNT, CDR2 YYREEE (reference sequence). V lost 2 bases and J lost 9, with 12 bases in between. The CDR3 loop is CASSFGGGGIQYF. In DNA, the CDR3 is TGTGCCAGCAGCTTTGGGGGAGGTGGCATTCAGTACTTC.

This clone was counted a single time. As DNA, the CDR3 is TGTGCCAGCAGCTCACAGGGGAATGAAAAACTGTTTTTT. It yields the protein CASSSQGNEKLFF. This chain joins TRBV5-4 and TRBJ1-4; TRBD1 matches 7 bases. The CDR3 is made up of 13 amino acids. Trimming removed 3 bases from V and 5 bases from J; junction bases left unmatched: 1. Per the germline V gene, CDR1 is SGHNT and CDR2 is YYREEE (reference sequence).

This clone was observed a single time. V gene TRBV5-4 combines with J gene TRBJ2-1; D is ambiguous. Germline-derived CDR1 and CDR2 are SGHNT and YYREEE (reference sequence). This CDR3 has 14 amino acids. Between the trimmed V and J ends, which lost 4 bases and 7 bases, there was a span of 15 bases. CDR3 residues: CASSPRPLENEQFF. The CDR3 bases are TGTGCCAGCAGCCCGAGGCCCTTGGAGAATGAGCAGTTCTTC.

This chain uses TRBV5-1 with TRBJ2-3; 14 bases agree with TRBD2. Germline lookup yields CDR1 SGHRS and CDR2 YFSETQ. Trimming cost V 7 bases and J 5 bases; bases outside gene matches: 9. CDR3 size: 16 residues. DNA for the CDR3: TGCGCCAGCCACCTGGGACTAGCGGGAGCCGGAGATACGCAGTATTTT. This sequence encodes CASHLGLAGAGDTQYF.

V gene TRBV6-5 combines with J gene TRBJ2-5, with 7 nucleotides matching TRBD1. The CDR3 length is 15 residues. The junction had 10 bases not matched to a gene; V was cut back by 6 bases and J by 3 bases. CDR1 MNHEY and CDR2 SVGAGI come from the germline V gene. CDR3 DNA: TGTGCCAGCAGGCCCGGGACAGAAAGTAAAGAGACCCAGTACTTC. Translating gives CASRPGTESKETQYF.

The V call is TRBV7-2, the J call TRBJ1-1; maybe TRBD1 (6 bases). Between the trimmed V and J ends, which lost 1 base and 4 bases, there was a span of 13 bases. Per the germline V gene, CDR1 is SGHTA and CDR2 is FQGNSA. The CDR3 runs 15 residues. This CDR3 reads CASSLVARGGTEAFF. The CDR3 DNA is TGTGCCAGCAGCTTAGTGGCCAGGGGTGGCACTGAAGCTTTCTTT.

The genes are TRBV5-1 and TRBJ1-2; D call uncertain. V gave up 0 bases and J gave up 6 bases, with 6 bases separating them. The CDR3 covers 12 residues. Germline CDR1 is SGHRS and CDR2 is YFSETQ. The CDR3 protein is CASSLEFDGYTF. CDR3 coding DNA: TGCGCCAGCAGCTTGGAATTCGATGGCTACACCTTC.

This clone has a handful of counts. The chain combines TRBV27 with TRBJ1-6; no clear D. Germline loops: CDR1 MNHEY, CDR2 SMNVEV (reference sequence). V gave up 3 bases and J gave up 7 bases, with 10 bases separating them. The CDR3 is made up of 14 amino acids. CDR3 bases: TGTGCCAGCAGTTTCCAGGCTCCGAATTCACCCCTCCACTTT. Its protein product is CASSFQAPNSPLHF.